The source of this T cell receptor beta chain is a study of CD8 T cells in Susac syndrome. This clonotype was seen only once. The CDR3 loop spans 15 amino acids. Trimming took 2 bases from V and 2 from J; bases not matched to a gene: 2. Reverse transcription used roughly 0.45 to 1 ug RNA and random hexamers. In TCRdb, the immunoSEQ multiplex PCR reads were re-called with MiXCR into one record per CDR3 protein. Of roughly 200,000 distinct CDR3 sequences listed, approximately 95% are singletons. Sequencing input: CD4+ T cells from PBMCs. The TCR originated in a human donor with multiple sclerosis. This chain connects TRBV12-3 or TRBV12-4 to TRBJ1-5; 8 bases align to TRBD1. The CDR3 nucleotides are TGTGCCAGCAGTTTATCAGGGGGCCGCAATCAGCCCCAGCATTTT. Encoded protein: CASSLSGGRNQPQHF.